These T cell receptor beta chains were read from a single sample in a study of identical twins. TCRdb reprocessed the 5' RACE reads with MiXCR, giving one entry per CDR3 protein. The sample holds fewer than 500,000 distinct CDR3 sequences, roughly an eighth seen once. The data also belong to a second study, concerning yellow fever vaccine responses in identical twins.

Sequences were obtained from CD4+ T cells sorted from blood. The receptors derive from a young woman in good health. Both conserved end residues are part of each CDR3. Fields, in order: J gene, D gene, V gene, CDR3 protein. The D gene is left open where the match is weak.

TRBJ2-7 - TRBV29-1 CSVENERKQYF
TRBJ2-3 - TRBV20-1 CSARDLRVTDTQYF
TRBJ2-5 - TRBV10-3 CAISAVWGEETQYF
TRBJ2-7 TRBD2 TRBV20-1 CSATKGLAGESQYF
TRBJ2-1 TRBD1 TRBV12-3/TRBV12-4 CASTVQGALGEQFF
TRBJ2-3 TRBD2 TRBV20-1 CSATSSGGGTDTQYF
TRBJ2-3 TRBD2 TRBV24-1 CATSDPLAGAGDTQYF
TRBJ1-4 TRBD1 TRBV4-2 CASSPTGQATGLNEKLFF
TRBJ1-5 - TRBV21-1 CASSKGATGGGGQPQHF
TRBJ2-3 TRBD2 TRBV6-1 CASSPSGLAGGTDTQYF
TRBJ1-2 - TRBV20-1 CSARTGDGGYTF
TRBJ2-5 TRBD1 TRBV5-1 CASSLTWGQTQETQYF
TRBJ2-5 TRBD1 TRBV24-1 CATSSTFDREETQYF
TRBJ2-7 TRBD1 TRBV7-2 CASSLLGQVNYEQYF
TRBJ2-3 - TRBV10-3 CAISPSSSDTQYF
TRBJ2-3 - TRBV11-3 CASSSGGVAETDTQYF
TRBJ2-4 TRBD1 TRBV10-3 CAISGDRDRGAKNIQYF
TRBJ1-1 - TRBV7-9 CASSRPGDTEAFF
TRBJ2-3 - TRBV20-1 CSARDPPGATDTQYF
TRBJ2-7 - TRBV3-1 CASSPRVLWDEQYF
TRBJ1-1 - TRBV6-2/TRBV6-3 CASSYLLVGMNTEAFF
TRBJ2-7 - TRBV6-1 CASRTGTATYEQYF
TRBJ2-7 TRBD2 TRBV28 CASSSRAPRKPSGRVWQYF
TRBJ2-1 TRBD1 TRBV12-3/TRBV12-4 CASSSNRGYNEQFF
TRBJ2-7 TRBD2 TRBV7-9 CASSASGGPAYEQYF
TRBJ1-1 - TRBV3-1 CASRQHATGTNTEAFF